The 7 T cell receptor beta chains in this list originate from one sample, sequenced in a study of T cell repertoires in cytomegalovirus infection. TCRdb re-called the reads with MiXCR, one entry per CDR3 protein. This sample yields 560,000 or so distinct CDR3 sequences, of which more than 15% are seen a single time; about 24% belongs to the top ten. Sample: CD8+ T cells from PBMCs. The receptors derive from a human donor in good health (CMV status not recorded). Some clones in this sample may be carry-over from other donors' samples.

In this sample, this clonotype turned up a few times. The V and J genes are TRBV9 and TRBJ2-5; 10 bases are a match to TRBD1. The germline V gene has CDR1 SGDLS and CDR2 YYNGEE. The CDR3 runs 14 residues. V lost 3 bases, J lost 5 bases, and 4 bases stayed unmatched. This chain's CDR3 is CASSGDRGRETQYF. CDR3 coding DNA: TGTGCCAGCAGCGGGGACAGGGGCAGGGAGACCCAGTACTTC.

The rearrangement links TRBV14 to TRBJ1-3; perhaps TRBD1 as D (6 bases). CDR1 SGHDN and CDR2 FVKESK come from the germline V gene. The CDR3 has 15 amino acids. Trimming took off 0 bases at V and 4 bases at J, with 10 bases between the two ends. The CDR3 nucleotides read TGTGCCAGCAGCCAAGAAAGGGGGTTCGGAAACACCATATATTTT. It yields the protein CASSQERGFGNTIYF. The full variable domain, in which reference TRBV14 and TRBJ1-3 provide the parts outside the CDR3, is EAGVTQFPSHSVIEKGQTVTLRCDPISGHDNLYWYRRVMGKEIKFLLHFVKESKQDESGMPNNRFLAERTGGTYSTLKVQPAELEDSGVYFCASSQERGFGNTIYFGEGSWLTVV.

The chain's CDR3 is CASRLTTSGDYNEQFF. In nucleotides, the CDR3 is TGTGCCAGCAGGCTTACGACTAGCGGAGACTACAATGAGCAGTTCTTC. This sequence joins TRBV6-5 and TRBJ2-1, with 9 bases that match TRBD2. The CDR3 is 16 amino acids. Germline lookup yields CDR1 MNHEY and CDR2 SVGAGI. J gave up 3 bases and V 6 bases, and 9 bases lay outside the gene matches.

The chain joins TRBV9 to TRBJ2-7; the D is unclear. V lost 4 bases to trimming and J lost 5 bases, with 13 bases between them. CDR1 and CDR2 (germline): SGDLS, YYNGEE. This CDR3 has 13 amino acids. CDR3 amino acids: CASSPPTRDEQYF. The CDR3 DNA is TGTGCCAGCAGCCCCCCGACCCGGGACGAGCAGTACTTC.

At least ten counts were recorded for this clonotype. In DNA form, the CDR3 reads TGCGCCAGCAGCCAGGAAATTAATCAGCCCCAGCATTTT. Protein product: CASSQEINQPQHF. The chain links TRBV4-1 to TRBJ1-5; D is uncertain. V was trimmed by 3 bases and J by 4 bases, leaving 7 bases between them. Germline V gene sequence: CDR1 MGHRA, CDR2 YSYEKL. The CDR3 totals 13 residues.

On this clonotype itself: A read error may be the cause here, since a much bigger clone is one base away. The final CDR3 position lacks the conserved phenylalanine or tryptophan, pointing to a likely read error. The chain carries TRBV12-3 or TRBV12-4 and TRBJ2-1; the match to TRBD2 covers 10 bases. V was clipped by 5 bases and J by 0 bases; unmatched bases: 4. The CDR3 loop spans 16 amino acids. Here the CDR3 DNA reads TGTGCCAGCAGTATGGGACTAGCGCCCTCCTACAATGAGCAGTTCTTA. This gives the protein CASSMGLAPSYNEQFL.

This chain uses TRBV6-5 with TRBJ1-5; the match to TRBD1 covers 8 bases. The trim removed 4 bases at V and 4 bases at J, leaving 6 bases unmatched. The CDR3 length is 15 residues. The germline V gene encodes CDR1 MNHEY and CDR2 SVGAGI. The CDR3 DNA reads TGTGCCAGCAGTTCGATCAGGGGGCGGAATCAGCCCCAGCATTTT. Its protein product is CASSSIRGRNQPQHF.